This T cell receptor (beta chain) originates from a study of blood T cells in healthy people across ages. Primers used in a second PCR of roughly 6 to 11 cycles were a sample-barcoded 5' primer and a J-beta primer mix. Each CDR3 protein gets one entry after TCRdb re-called the 5' RACE reads with MiXCR. The repertoire holds about 1.8 million distinct CDR3 sequences, with roughly 50% as singletons. V lost 6 bases, J lost 4 bases, and 10 bases lay in between. This CDR3 spans 12 amino acids. Germline V lookup: CDR1 MDHEN, CDR2 SYDVKM. The sample holds a few counts of this clonotype. A read error may be the cause here, since a much bigger clone is one base away.

This rearrangement joins TRBV28 to TRBJ2-7, with D hard to call. The source material was blood. This clonotype was obtained from a woman in her 40s in good health. The CDR3 loop is CASSSIRYEQYF. The CDR3 bases are TGTGCCAGCAGCTCGATTCGTTACGAGCAGTACTTC. The variable domain in full, completed from reference TRBV28 and TRBJ2-7, reads DVKVTQSSRYLVKRTGEKVFLECVQDMDHENMFWYRQDPGLGLRLIYFSYDVKMKEKGDIPEGYSVSREKKERFSLILESASTNQTSMYLCASSSIRYEQYFGPGTRLTVT.